This T cell receptor beta chain comes out of a study of blood T cell repertoires in COVID-19. Only in-frame clones appear in the TCRdb table, and some are missing; sequencing was by immunoSEQ multiplex PCR. The repertoire holds approximately 130,000 clones, with approximately 85% as singletons. The CDR3 is made up of 15 amino acids. V trimming: 6 bases; J trimming: 1 base; junction bases outside the gene matches: 5. The germline V gene has CDR1 LGHNA and CDR2 YNFKEQ. The V and J genes are TRBV4-2 and TRBJ2-7; 11 bases agree with TRBD1. The sequence was obtained from a human donor in a cohort sampled during active COVID-19. The sequenced sample consisted of peripheral blood. CDR3 region: CASSHRDRGSYEQYF. The CDR3 bases are TGTGCCAGCAGTCACCGGGACAGGGGGTCCTACGAGCAGTACTTC.